This T cell receptor (beta chain) came from a study of cytotoxic CD8 clonotypes in ibrutinib-treated CLL. Study outcomes and limitations: An increase in clonality occurred at ibrutinib response, followed by a return toward baseline at progression.

Regarding this clone: Antigen: not known.

Only in-frame clones appear in the TCRdb table, and some are missing; sequencing was by immunoSEQ multiplex PCR. The top ten hold 11% of the sample, which has hundreds of thousands of clones, roughly 73% seen once. Germline CDR1 and CDR2: MNHEY and SMNVEV (reference sequence). V trimming: 8 bases; J trimming: 7 bases; junction bases outside the gene matches: 1. This CDR3 comprises 13 residues. The receptor was isolated from a human donor with chronic lymphocytic leukemia. Specimen: PBMCs, collected after 12 months of ibrutinib treatment. The chain employs TRBV27 and TRBJ2-3; 15 nucleotides align to TRBD2. CDR3 loop: CASGLAGGNTQYF. Here the CDR3 DNA reads TGTGCCAGCGGACTAGCGGGGGGGAATACGCAGTATTTT.